Given below is one T cell receptor beta chain in context. Its antigen is not identified. The primer mix had 60 Vbeta and 13 Jbeta primers. The repertoire was sequenced with immunoSEQ multiplex PCR; TCRdb's copy has only in-frame clones and lacks some. Among 100,000 or so clones listed, around 79% were seen once. The entry originates in a study of cytomegalovirus exposure and HLA in healthy donors. Study results and caveats: The investigators catalogued about 170 TCR beta chains as cytomegalovirus-associated. Earlier analysis looked at TCR beta V segments, and most were productive about 90% or about 30% of the time. A classifier reportedly called cytomegalovirus status with high sensitivity and specificity. Later analysis identified several of the most significant clusters that appeared linked to common viral pathogens.

Germline V gene sequence: CDR1 SGHNT, CDR2 YYREEE (reference sequence). The CDR3 has 15 amino acids. The V segment lost 1 base and the J segment 4 bases; nucleotides outside the gene matches: 5. The sample was PBMCs. V and J are TRBV5-4 and TRBJ2-5; 9 bases are shared with TRBD2. The TCR sequence derives from a woman aged 40 to 50 in good health and CMV-seronegative. CDR3 bases: TGTGCCAGCAGCTTGAGGCTAGCGGGACGAGAGACCCAGTACTTC. It is translated as CASSLRLAGRETQYF.